These T cell receptor beta chains were read from a single sample in a study of T cell repertoires in cytomegalovirus infection. TCRdb re-called the reads through MiXCR, storing one row per CDR3 protein. This table holds 650,000 to 900,000 distinct CDR3 sequences, about 29% found once. Their antigens are not known. The sample in question was cultured CD8+ T cells from PBMCs, obtained from culture after CMV antigen stimulation. The receptor source for this set is a human donor in good health (CMV status not recorded). Some clones in this sample may be carry-over from other donors' samples. Each CDR3 is given with its conserved first and last residue. The D gene is left open where the match is weak. The size of a clone is reported for some rows only, either as once, few or many, or as a class for expanded clones.

size: many
D: -
J: TRBJ2-2
V: TRBV7-2
DNA: TGTGCCAGCAGCTTAGAAATTGGGGGGGAGCTGTTTTTT
CDR3: CASSLEIGGELFF

size: -
D: TRBD2
J: TRBJ2-3
V: TRBV9
DNA: TGTGCCAGCAGCGTATTTGGTAGCGGGGCCCCAGATACGCAGTATTTT
CDR3: CASSVFGSGAPDTQYF

size: many
D: TRBD2
J: TRBJ2-1
V: TRBV6-5
DNA: TGTGCCAGCAGTTACCTGGCGGGGGGAGACAATGAGCAGTTCTTC
CDR3: CASSYLAGGDNEQFF

size: many
D: -
J: TRBJ2-7
V: TRBV7-9
DNA: TGTGCCAGCAGTTATCCAGGGTCTTACGAGCAGTACTTC
CDR3: CASSYPGSYEQYF

size: -
D: -
J: TRBJ1-3
V: TRBV10-3
DNA: TGTGCCATCAGGGAGGAACTATCTGGAAACACCACATATTTT
CDR3: CAIREELSGNTTYF

size: -
D: -
J: TRBJ2-7
V: TRBV19
DNA: TGTGCCAGTAGTCTCAGACAGAACTCCTACGAGCAGTACTTC
CDR3: CASSLRQNSYEQYF

size: -
D: -
J: TRBJ1-1
V: TRBV7-6
DNA: TGTGCCAGCAGCTTATCTCGGGGGGCGAACACTGAAGCTTTCTTT
CDR3: CASSLSRGANTEAFF

size: few
D: TRBD1
J: TRBJ2-7
V: TRBV2
DNA: TGTGCCCAACGAGACAGGGGAATCGAGCAGTACTTC
CDR3: CAQRDRGIEQYF

size: -
D: TRBD2
J: TRBJ2-3
V: TRBV24-1
DNA: TGTGCCACCAGTGATTTGTGGCGGGGGGGTCGAACAGATACGCAGTATTTT
CDR3: CATSDLWRGGRTDTQYF

size: few
D: -
J: TRBJ2-1
V: TRBV7-9
DNA: TGTGCCAGCATCCTACAAAACGACAATGAGCAGTTCTTC
CDR3: CASILQNDNEQFF

size: -
D: TRBD1
J: TRBJ1-2
V: TRBV6-5
DNA: TGTGCCAGCAGTTCCATGACAGGGGGCTACAGCTACACCTTC
CDR3: CASSSMTGGYSYTF

size: few
D: TRBD1
J: TRBJ1-6
V: TRBV6-6
DNA: TGTGCCAGCCTTGGGACAGCAACTTATAATTCACCCCTCCACTTT
CDR3: CASLGTATYNSPLHF

size: -
D: -
J: TRBJ2-5
V: TRBV12-3/TRBV12-4
DNA: TGTGCCAGCAGTTCCCTGGGGGTAGAGACCCAGTACTTC
CDR3: CASSSLGVETQYF

size: few
D: TRBD1
J: TRBJ1-2
V: TRBV12-3/TRBV12-4
DNA: TGTGCCAGCAGTTTAGAGGTTGGCTATGCGTCGGGACAGTTCTATGGCTACACCTTC
CDR3: CASSLEVGYASGQFYGYTF

size: few
D: TRBD1
J: TRBJ2-7
V: TRBV6-9
DNA: TGTGCCAGCAGTTCCCTCTGGGGACAGCGATCCTACGAGCAGTACTTC
CDR3: CASSSLWGQRSYEQYF

size: -
D: TRBD1
J: TRBJ2-1
V: TRBV6-1
DNA: TGTGCCAGCAGTAAAGGATGGGAGCAGGGGGCGAGAGAGCAGTTCTTC
CDR3: CASSKGWEQGAREQFF

size: many
D: -
J: TRBJ2-2
V: TRBV7-7
DNA: TGTGCTAGCAGCCACACAGGGCCGAACACCGGGGAGCTGTTTTTT
CDR3: CASSHTGPNTGELFF

size: few
D: -
J: TRBJ1-5
V: TRBV6-2/TRBV6-3
DNA: TGTGCCAGCAGGATCGGGGTTGGGAGCAATCAGCCCCAGCATTTT
CDR3: CASRIGVGSNQPQHF

size: few
D: -
J: TRBJ1-4
V: TRBV7-9
DNA: TGTGCCAGCAGCTTAGAGAATGAAAAACTGTTTTTT
CDR3: CASSLENEKLFF

size: -
D: -
J: TRBJ1-1
V: TRBV7-4
DNA: TGTGCCAGCAGCTTCCTCATGGCTTTCTTT
CDR3: CASSFLMAFF

size: few
D: -
J: TRBJ2-7
V: TRBV6-5
DNA: TGTGCCAGCAGTTACGGTTGGGGGTATTACGAGCAGTACTTC
CDR3: CASSYGWGYYEQYF

size: -
D: TRBD2
J: TRBJ2-1
V: TRBV6-4
DNA: TGTGCCAGCAGTGTATTGGCGGGGGTTTACAATGAGCAGTTCTTC
CDR3: CASSVLAGVYNEQFF

size: many
D: -
J: TRBJ2-1
V: TRBV6-2/TRBV6-3
DNA: TGTGCCAGCAGTTACGAACCGGCAGGGAGTTTTGGCAATGAGCAGTTCTTC
CDR3: CASSYEPAGSFGNEQFF

size: -
D: TRBD2
J: TRBJ2-3
V: TRBV5-4
DNA: TGTGCCAGCTCCGGGACTAGCCTTTATACAGATACGCAGTATTTT
CDR3: CASSGTSLYTDTQYF

size: -
D: -
J: TRBJ2-7
V: TRBV7-4
DNA: TGTGCCAGCAGCTTAGCCAGGCCCGAGCAGTACTTC
CDR3: CASSLARPEQYF

size: -
D: -
J: TRBJ1-5
V: TRBV27
DNA: TGTGCCAGCAGTTTGGGGGCAAGGCAGCCCCAGCATTTT
CDR3: CASSLGARQPQHF

size: many
D: -
J: TRBJ2-4
V: TRBV7-2
DNA: TGTGCCAGCAGCTTAGCATCACAGGGCGGCAAAAACATTCAGTACTTC
CDR3: CASSLASQGGKNIQYF

size: -
D: -
J: TRBJ1-1
V: TRBV6-5
DNA: TGTGCCAGCAGTGGATCGGGGCCAGAGGATCCTGAAGCTTTCTTT
CDR3: CASSGSGPEDPEAFF

size: few
D: -
J: TRBJ2-1
V: TRBV4-3
DNA: TGCGCCAGCAGCCAAGGCCCCAGCCAAGTTAATGAGCAGTTCTTC
CDR3: CASSQGPSQVNEQFF

size: -
D: -
J: TRBJ2-7
V: TRBV7-9
DNA: TGTGCCAGCAGTCAGATGGGGGCCTCCTACGAGCAGTACTTC
CDR3: CASSQMGASYEQYF

size: -
D: -
J: TRBJ2-5
V: TRBV19
DNA: TGTGCCAGTAGTAGGACGACCGGGGTTAGAAGGGAGACCCAGTACTTC
CDR3: CASSRTTGVRRETQYF

size: few
D: -
J: TRBJ2-1
V: TRBV27
DNA: TGTGCCAGCACCTTGGGGACACCTTCCTACAATGAGCAGTTCTTC
CDR3: CASTLGTPSYNEQFF

size: -
D: -
J: TRBJ1-3
V: TRBV19
DNA: TGTGCCAGTAGTCGGGGGCGTGCGGACACCATATATTTT
CDR3: CASSRGRADTIYF

size: -
D: TRBD2
J: TRBJ2-3
V: TRBV24-1
DNA: TGTGCCACCAGTGACCCTCCTAGCGGGGGTGATACGCAGTATTTT
CDR3: CATSDPPSGGDTQYF

size: medium-sized
D: -
J: TRBJ1-4
V: TRBV6-1
DNA: TGTGCCAGCGGCAATACGGGGTACTCGAAGGGTGAAAAACTGTTTTTT
CDR3: CASGNTGYSKGEKLFF

size: -
D: -
J: TRBJ1-2
V: TRBV11-2
DNA: TGTGCCAGCAGCCCTCGCAGTAACTATGGCTACACCTTC
CDR3: CASSPRSNYGYTF

size: few
D: TRBD1
J: TRBJ2-1
V: TRBV12-3/TRBV12-4
DNA: TGTGCCAGCAAATCTAAGACAGGGGGATACAATGAGCAGTTCTTC
CDR3: CASKSKTGGYNEQFF

size: few
D: -
J: TRBJ1-5
V: TRBV19
DNA: TGTGCCAGTAGTATTCGGCGGCAGCAAAGTCAGCCCCAGCATTTT
CDR3: CASSIRRQQSQPQHF

size: -
D: TRBD1
J: TRBJ1-6
V: TRBV27
DNA: TGTGCCAGCAGTTTCATCCGGGACAGATTCTATAATTCACCCCTCCACTTT
CDR3: CASSFIRDRFYNSPLHF

size: -
D: -
J: TRBJ2-7
V: TRBV4-1
DNA: TGCGCCAGCAGCCAAGATCGGTACGAGCAGTACTTC
CDR3: CASSQDRYEQYF

size: few
D: TRBD1
J: TRBJ2-3
V: TRBV20-1
DNA: TGCAGTGCCGTTGGTTGGGGGCAGGATTGGACAGGGACGGTAGATACGCAGTATTTT
CDR3: CSAVGWGQDWTGTVDTQYF

size: -
D: TRBD1
J: TRBJ2-3
V: TRBV7-9
DNA: TGTGCCAGCAGCTTCGACAGGGTCTTGCCAGATACGCAGTATTTT
CDR3: CASSFDRVLPDTQYF

size: -
D: -
J: TRBJ2-3
V: TRBV28
DNA: TGTGCCAGCAGTCCCCCGGGGGCTAGCATAGATACGCAGTATTTT
CDR3: CASSPPGASIDTQYF

size: -
D: -
J: TRBJ2-7
V: TRBV29-1
DNA: TGCAGCGTTGAAGTCCCCTGGAAAGGGCACGAGCAGTACTTC
CDR3: CSVEVPWKGHEQYF

size: -
D: TRBD1
J: TRBJ1-5
V: TRBV6-5
DNA: TGTGCCAGCAGCAGACAGGGCGTTCAGCCCCAGCATTTT
CDR3: CASSRQGVQPQHF

size: many
D: -
J: TRBJ1-1
V: TRBV27
DNA: TGTGCCAGCAGCCAGTATCTGAACACTGAAGCTTTCTTT
CDR3: CASSQYLNTEAFF

size: few
D: TRBD1
J: TRBJ2-5
V: TRBV29-1
DNA: TGCAGCGCCGCCCCCTCCTGGGACAGCCAAGAGACCCAGTACTTC
CDR3: CSAAPSWDSQETQYF

size: few
D: -
J: TRBJ2-3
V: TRBV7-9
DNA: TGTGCCAGCAGCTCAAGACTAGGACCCGATACGCAGTATTTT
CDR3: CASSSRLGPDTQYF

size: once
D: TRBD1
J: TRBJ2-1
V: TRBV12-3/TRBV12-4
DNA: TGTGCCAGCAGTTTATCGGACAGGGTTACGTCGGCCGGGCAGTTCTTC
CDR3: CASSLSDRVTSAGQFF

size: -
D: -
J: TRBJ1-2
V: TRBV19
DNA: TGTGCCAGCCAAAGGCTTGACTATGGCTACACCTTC
CDR3: CASQRLDYGYTF